A few counts support the clone carrying this T cell receptor (beta chain). This CDR3 region has 15 residues. Germline CDR1 SGHVS, CDR2 FQNEAQ. V lost 6 bases to trimming and J lost 5 bases, with 20 bases between them. Profiled with immunoSEQ multiplex PCR; TCRdb holds only in-frame clones, not every one. The repertoire holds tens of thousands of clones, with roughly 80% as singletons. The data belong to a study of PD-1 blockade in mismatch repair-deficient tumors. Sequencing was performed on peripheral blood, taken 4 weeks after starting pembrolizumab. This rearrangement joins TRBV7-8 to TRBJ2-7, with a tentative D call TRBD2 (5 bases). The origin of this receptor is an adult with mismatch repair-deficient cancer. CDR3: CASRKGSGRRDEQYF. CDR3 nucleotide sequence: TGTGCCAGCAGAAAGGGATCCGGGCGGCGGGACGAGCAGTACTTC.